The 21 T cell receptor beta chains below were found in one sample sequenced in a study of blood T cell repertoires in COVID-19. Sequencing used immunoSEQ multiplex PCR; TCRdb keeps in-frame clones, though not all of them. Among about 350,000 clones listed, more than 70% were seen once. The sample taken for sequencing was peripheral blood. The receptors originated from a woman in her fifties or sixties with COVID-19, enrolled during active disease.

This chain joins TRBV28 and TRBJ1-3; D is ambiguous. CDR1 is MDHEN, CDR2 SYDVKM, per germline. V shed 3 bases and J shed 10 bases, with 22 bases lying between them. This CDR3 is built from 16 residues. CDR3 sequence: CASSFQTELFFRTIYF. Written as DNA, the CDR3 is TGTGCCAGCAGTTTCCAGACGGAGCTTTTTTTCAGAACCATATATTTT.

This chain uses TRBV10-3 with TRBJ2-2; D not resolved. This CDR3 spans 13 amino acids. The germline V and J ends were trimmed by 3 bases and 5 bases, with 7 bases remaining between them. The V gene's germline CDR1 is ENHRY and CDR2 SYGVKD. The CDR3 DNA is TGTGCCATCAGTGACTGGGCAACCGGGGAGCTGTTTTTT. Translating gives CAISDWATGELFF.

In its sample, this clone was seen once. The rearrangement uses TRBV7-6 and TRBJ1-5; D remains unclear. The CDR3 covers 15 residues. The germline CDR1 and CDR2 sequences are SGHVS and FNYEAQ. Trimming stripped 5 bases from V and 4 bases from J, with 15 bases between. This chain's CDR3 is CASSPIDGKNQPQHF. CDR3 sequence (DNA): TGTGCCAGCAGCCCTATCGACGGGAAAAATCAGCCCCAGCATTTT.

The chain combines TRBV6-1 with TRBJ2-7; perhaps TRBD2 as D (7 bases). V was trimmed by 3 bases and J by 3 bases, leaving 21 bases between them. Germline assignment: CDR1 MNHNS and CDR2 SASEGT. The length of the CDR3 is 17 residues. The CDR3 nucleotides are TGTGCCAGCAGTGAGGTCCTTACAGGGACTAAACTCTACGAGCAGTACTTC. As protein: CASSEVLTGTKLYEQYF.

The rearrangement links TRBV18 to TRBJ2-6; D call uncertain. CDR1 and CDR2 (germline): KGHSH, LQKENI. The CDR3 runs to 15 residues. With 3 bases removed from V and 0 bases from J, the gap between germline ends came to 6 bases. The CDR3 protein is CASSPLRSGANVLTF. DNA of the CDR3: TGTGCCAGCTCACCTCTCCGCTCTGGGGCCAACGTCCTGACTTTC.

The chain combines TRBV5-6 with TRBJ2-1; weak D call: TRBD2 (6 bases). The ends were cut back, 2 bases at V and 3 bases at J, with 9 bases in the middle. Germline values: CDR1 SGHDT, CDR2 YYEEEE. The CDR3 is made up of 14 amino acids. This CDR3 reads CASSFGGNYNEQFF. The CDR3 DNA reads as TGTGCCAGCAGCTTTGGCGGGAACTACAATGAGCAGTTCTTC.

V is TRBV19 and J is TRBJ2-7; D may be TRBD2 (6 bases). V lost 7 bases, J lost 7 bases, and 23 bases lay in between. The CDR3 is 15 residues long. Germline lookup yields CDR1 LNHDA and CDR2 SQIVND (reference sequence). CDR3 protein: CASKLSGLSHGEQYF. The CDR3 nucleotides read TGTGCCAGTAAGTTGTCAGGACTATCGCACGGGGAGCAGTACTTC. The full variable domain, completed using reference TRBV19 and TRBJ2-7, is DGGITQSPKYLFRKEGQNVTLSCEQNLNHDAMYWYRQDPGQGLRLIYYSQIVNDFQKGDIAEGYSVSREKKESFPLTVTSAQKNPTAFYLCASKLSGLSHGEQYFGPGTRLTVT.

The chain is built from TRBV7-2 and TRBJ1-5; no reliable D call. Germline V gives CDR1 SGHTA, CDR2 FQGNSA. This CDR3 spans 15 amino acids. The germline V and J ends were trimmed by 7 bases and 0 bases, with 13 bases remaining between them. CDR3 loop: CASNAIGGSNQPQHF. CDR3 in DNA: TGTGCCAGCAACGCGATTGGTGGTAGCAATCAGCCCCAGCATTTT.

The CDR3 coding sequence is TGTGCCAGCAGTTTAGCAGGGAGGCTATCCTGCACCTTC. Protein: CASSLAGRLSCTF. V and J are TRBV12-3 or TRBV12-4 and TRBJ1-2, with unresolved D. With 0 bases removed from V and 13 bases from J, the gap between germline ends came to 15 bases. The CDR3 totals 13 residues.

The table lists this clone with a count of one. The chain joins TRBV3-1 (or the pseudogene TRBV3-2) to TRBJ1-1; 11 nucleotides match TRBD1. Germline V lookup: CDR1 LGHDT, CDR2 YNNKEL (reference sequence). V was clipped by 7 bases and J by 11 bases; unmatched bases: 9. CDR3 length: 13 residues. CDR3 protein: CASTGTGGLEAFF. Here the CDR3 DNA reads TGTGCCAGCACCGGGACAGGGGGTTTGGAGGCTTTCTTT.

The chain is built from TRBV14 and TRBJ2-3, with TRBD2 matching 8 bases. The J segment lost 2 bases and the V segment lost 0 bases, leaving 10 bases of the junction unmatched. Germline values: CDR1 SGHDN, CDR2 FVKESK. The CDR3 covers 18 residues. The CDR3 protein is CASSQDPLGRGDTDTQYF. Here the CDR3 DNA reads TGTGCCAGCAGCCAAGATCCCCTCGGGCGGGGGGACACAGATACGCAGTATTTT. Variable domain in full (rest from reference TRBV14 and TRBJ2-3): EAGVTQFPSHSVIEKGQTVTLRCDPISGHDNLYWYRRVMGKEIKFLLHFVKESKQDESGMPNNRFLAERTGGTYSTLKVQPAELEDSGVYFCASSQDPLGRGDTDTQYFGPGTRLTVL.

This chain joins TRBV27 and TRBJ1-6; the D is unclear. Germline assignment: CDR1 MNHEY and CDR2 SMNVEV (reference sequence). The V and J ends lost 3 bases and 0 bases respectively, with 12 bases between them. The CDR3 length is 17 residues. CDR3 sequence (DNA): TGTGCCAGCAGTTTCGGGGTTCCAGGCTCCTATAATTCACCCCTCCACTTT. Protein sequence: CASSFGVPGSYNSPLHF.

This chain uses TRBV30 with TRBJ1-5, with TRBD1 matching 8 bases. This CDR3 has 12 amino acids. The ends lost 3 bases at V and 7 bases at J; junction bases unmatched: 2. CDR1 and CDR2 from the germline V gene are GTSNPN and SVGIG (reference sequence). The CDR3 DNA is TGTGCCTGGAGCCAGGGGGCCCAGCCCCAGCATTTT. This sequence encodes CAWSQGAQPQHF.

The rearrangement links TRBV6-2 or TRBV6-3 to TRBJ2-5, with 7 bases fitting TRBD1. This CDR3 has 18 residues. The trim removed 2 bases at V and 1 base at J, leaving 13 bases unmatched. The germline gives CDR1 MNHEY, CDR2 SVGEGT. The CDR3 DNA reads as TGTGCCAGCAGTTACCCGGGTTGGCAGGGGGTAGGCCAAGAGACCCAGTACTTC. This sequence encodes CASSYPGWQGVGQETQYF.

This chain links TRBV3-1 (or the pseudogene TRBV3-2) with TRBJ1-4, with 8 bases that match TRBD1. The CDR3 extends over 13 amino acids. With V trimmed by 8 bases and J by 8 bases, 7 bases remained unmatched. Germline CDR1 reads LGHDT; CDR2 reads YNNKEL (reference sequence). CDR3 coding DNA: TGTGCCAGCCAGGGGGCAGTTAGGGAAAAACTGTTTTTT. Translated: CASQGAVREKLFF.

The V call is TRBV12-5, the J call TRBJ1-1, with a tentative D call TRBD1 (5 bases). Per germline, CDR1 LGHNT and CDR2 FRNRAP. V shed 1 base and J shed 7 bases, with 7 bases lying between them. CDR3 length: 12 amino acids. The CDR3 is CASGLGTLEAFF. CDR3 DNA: TGTGCTAGTGGTTTGGGGACACTTGAAGCTTTCTTT. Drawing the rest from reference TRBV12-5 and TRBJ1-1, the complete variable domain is DARVTQTPRHKVTEMGQEVTMRCQPILGHNTVFWYRQTMMQGLELLAYFRNRAPLDDSGMPKDRFSAEMPDATLATLKIQPSEPRDSAVYFCASGLGTLEAFFGQGTRLTVV.

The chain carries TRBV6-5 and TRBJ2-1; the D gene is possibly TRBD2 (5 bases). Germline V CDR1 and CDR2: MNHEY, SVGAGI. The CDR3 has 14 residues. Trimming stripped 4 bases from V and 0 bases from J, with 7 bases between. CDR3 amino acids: CASSSTTSYNEQFF. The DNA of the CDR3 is TGTGCCAGCAGTTCGACTACCTCCTACAATGAGCAGTTCTTC.

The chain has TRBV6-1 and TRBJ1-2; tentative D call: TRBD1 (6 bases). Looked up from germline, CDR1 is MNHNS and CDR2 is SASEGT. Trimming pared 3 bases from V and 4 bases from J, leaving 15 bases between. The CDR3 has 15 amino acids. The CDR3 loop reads CASSDPRGKSYGYTF. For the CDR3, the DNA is TGTGCCAGCAGTGATCCCAGGGGCAAGTCCTATGGCTACACCTTC.

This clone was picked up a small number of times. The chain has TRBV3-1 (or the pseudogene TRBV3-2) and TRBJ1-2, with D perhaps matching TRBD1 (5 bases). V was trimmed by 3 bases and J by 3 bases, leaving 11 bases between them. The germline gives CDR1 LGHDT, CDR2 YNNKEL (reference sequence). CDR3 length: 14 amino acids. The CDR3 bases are TGTGCCAGCAGCCAGACCCGGGGGTACTATGGCTACACCTTC. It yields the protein CASSQTRGYYGYTF.

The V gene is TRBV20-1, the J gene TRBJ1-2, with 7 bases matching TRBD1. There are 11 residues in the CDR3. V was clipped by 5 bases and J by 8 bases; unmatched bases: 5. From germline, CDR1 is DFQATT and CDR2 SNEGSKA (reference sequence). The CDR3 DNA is TGCAGTGCTTTTCCGACAGGGGGCTACACCTTC. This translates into CSAFPTGGYTF.

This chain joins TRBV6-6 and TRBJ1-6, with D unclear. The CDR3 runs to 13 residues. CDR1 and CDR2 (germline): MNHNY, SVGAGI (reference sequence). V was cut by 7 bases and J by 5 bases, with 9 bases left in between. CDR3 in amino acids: CASTTQDNSPLHF. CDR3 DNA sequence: TGTGCCAGCACAACACAAGATAATTCACCCCTCCACTTT.